One sample yielded the 21 T cell receptor beta chains listed below, sequenced in a study of T cells in Graves' hyperthyroidism and ophthalmopathy. There were TCR beta CDR3 regions amplified from RNA transcripts. Initially, a first-round RT-PCR of the TCR CDR3 employed the HTBI primer set. One entry per CDR3 protein, called by TCRdb with MiXCR from the multiplex PCR reads. The profile shows about 720,000 distinct CDR3 sequences, over 15% of them singletons. The sequenced sample was blood. The receptors derive from a woman aged 45-65 years with Graves' hyperthyroidism that later progressed to Graves' ophthalmopathy.

The chain combines TRBV12-3 or TRBV12-4 with TRBJ1-6; D remains unclear. The CDR3 is 14 amino acids. Deletions cut 5 bases from V and 11 bases from J, with 16 bases between. In nucleotides, the CDR3 is TGTGCCAGCAGTAGCGGCAGCGGGAAGACACCCCTCCACTTT. Its translation: CASSSGSGKTPLHF.

In this sample, this clonotype turned up a few times. This chain links TRBV19 with TRBJ1-1; 7 nucleotides line up with TRBD1. J was trimmed by 6 bases and V by 8 bases; bases with no gene match: 15. This CDR3 is 15 amino acids long. Germline V gene sequence: CDR1 LNHDA, CDR2 SQIVND (reference sequence). CDR3 loop: CASSGNSRQGAEAFF. CDR3 nucleotide sequence: TGTGCCAGTTCCGGGAATAGTCGTCAGGGGGCTGAAGCTTTCTTT.

This clonotype was seen at least ten times. The J gene is TRBJ2-3, the V gene TRBV6-1; 10 nucleotides line up with TRBD2. The CDR3 contains 15 residues. With V trimmed by 6 bases and J by 4 bases, 7 bases remained unmatched. Per germline, CDR1 MNHNS and CDR2 SASEGT. The CDR3 DNA is TGTGCCAGCAGACCGCTGAGCGGGGGGGCAGATACGCAGTATTTT. Translation: CASRPLSGGADTQYF.

The table lists this clonotype with many counts. V gene TRBV5-1 combines with J gene TRBJ2-2, with D unresolved. V was cut by 0 bases and J by 2 bases, with 11 bases left in between. The length of the CDR3 is 16 residues. Per germline, CDR1 SGHRS and CDR2 YFSETQ. The CDR3 DNA is TGCGCCAGCAGCTTGGATTGGCAGTTCAACACCGGGGAGCTGTTTTTT. Protein: CASSLDWQFNTGELFF. The entire variable domain, with the rest obtained from reference TRBV5-1 and TRBJ2-2, is as follows: KAGVTQTPRYLIKTRGQQVTLSCSPISGHRSVSWYQQTPGQGLQFLFEYFSETQRNKGNFPGRFSGRQFSNSRSEMNVSTLELGDSALYLCASSLDWQFNTGELFFGEGSRLTVL.

This clonotype was counted ten times or more. The rearrangement links TRBV2 to TRBJ2-7, with D unresolved. Germline values: CDR1 SNHLY, CDR2 FYNNEI. The CDR3 is 15 residues long. The V gene lost 5 bases and the J gene lost 0 bases, with 14 bases spanning the gap. CDR3 protein: CASSKVQFSSYEQYF. Written as DNA, the CDR3 is TGTGCCAGCAGTAAAGTACAGTTCAGCTCCTACGAGCAGTACTTC.

There are a few counts of this clonotype. The rearrangement links TRBV9 to TRBJ1-5; the D is unclear. Trimming stripped 3 bases from V and 7 bases from J, with 11 bases between. This CDR3 is 13 amino acids long. The germline V gene has CDR1 SGDLS and CDR2 YYNGEE. CDR3 sequence: CASSAYEEQPQHF. CDR3 coding DNA: TGTGCCAGCAGCGCGTACGAAGAGCAGCCCCAGCATTTT.

Ten or more counts support this clonotype. This sequence joins TRBV12-3 or TRBV12-4 and TRBJ2-1; TRBD1 matches 10 bases. Trimming removed 6 bases from V and 0 bases from J; junction bases left unmatched: 5. The CDR3 consists of 16 residues. The chain's CDR3 is CASRPRQGASYNEQFF. CDR3 sequence (DNA): TGTGCCAGCAGACCCCGACAGGGGGCCTCCTACAATGAGCAGTTCTTC.

The chain employs TRBV20-1 and TRBJ1-2; TRBD1 matches 8 bases. This CDR3 has 16 amino acids. Germline CDR1 reads DFQATT; CDR2 reads SNEGSKA (reference sequence). Trimming removed 3 bases from V and 1 base from J; junction bases left unmatched: 10. CDR3 residues: CSASGGQGPFNYGYTF. The CDR3 DNA reads as TGCAGTGCTAGTGGAGGACAGGGCCCATTTAACTATGGCTACACCTTC.

The rearrangement joins TRBV9 to TRBJ2-7; TRBD1 agrees at 7 bases. The germline V gene has CDR1 SGDLS and CDR2 YYNGEE. CDR3 length: 16 residues. V was clipped by 4 bases and J by 3 bases; unmatched bases: 13. This chain's CDR3 is CASSRSRQGNDYEQYF. CDR3 nucleotide sequence: TGTGCCAGCAGCCGATCCCGACAGGGTAATGACTACGAGCAGTACTTC.

The chain carries TRBV7-9 and TRBJ1-4; D possibly corresponds to TRBD1 (6 bases). The germline V and J ends were trimmed by 5 bases and 6 bases, with 16 bases remaining between them. The CDR3 is 15 amino acids. CDR1 SEHNR and CDR2 FQNEAQ come from the germline V gene (reference sequence). CDR3 DNA sequence: TGTGCCAGCAGCCGAAACAGGGAAGAAGATGAAAAACTGTTTTTT. This encodes CASSRNREEDEKLFF.

The chain links TRBV6-1 to TRBJ1-1; D is perhaps TRBD1 (5 bases). V dropped 7 bases and J dropped 4 bases, with 10 bases sitting between them. CDR3 length equals 12 residues. CDR1 is MNHNS and CDR2 is SASEGT in the germline V gene. The CDR3 protein is CASKRGVTEAFF. The CDR3 DNA is TGTGCCAGCAAGAGGGGCGTCACTGAAGCTTTCTTT.

This chain connects TRBV18 to TRBJ1-6, with a weak D call TRBD1 (5 bases). Trimming left V 3 bases short and J 6 bases short, with 12 bases between. The length of the CDR3 is 15 residues. CDR1 KGHSH and CDR2 LQKENI come from the germline V gene. The CDR3 reads CASSPQGQFNSPLHF. The DNA of the CDR3 is TGTGCCAGCTCACCCCAGGGCCAGTTTAATTCACCCCTCCACTTT.

This clonotype came up many times. The V call is TRBV5-6, the J call TRBJ1-5; D is unresolved. Germline CDR1 reads SGHDT; CDR2 reads YYEEEE. The length of the CDR3 is 15 residues. V was trimmed by 2 bases and J by 1 base, leaving 10 bases between them. In DNA form, the CDR3 reads TGTGCCAGCAGCTTAGTAGGGTCCAGCAATCAGCCCCAGCATTTT. Translation gives CASSLVGSSNQPQHF.

This clonotype came up many times. The chain employs TRBV30 and TRBJ1-1; D is perhaps TRBD1 (5 bases). The CDR3 covers 15 residues. Germline V CDR1 and CDR2: GTSNPN, SVGIG (reference sequence). The V end was cut by 7 bases, the J end by 0 bases, with 18 bases between. The CDR3 nucleotides are TGTGCCTTCTCCCGGGACGCCTCATTGAACACTGAAGCTTTCTTT. Translated, it gives CAFSRDASLNTEAFF.

This clonotype is a singleton in its sample. The chain employs TRBV3-1 and TRBJ2-5; 9 nucleotides line up with TRBD2. Germline values: CDR1 LGHDT, CDR2 YNNKEL (reference sequence). V was clipped by 1 base and J by 3 bases; unmatched bases: 3. The CDR3 has 15 residues. Written as DNA, the CDR3 is TGTGCCAGCAGCCAAGGACTAGCGGACAAAGAGACCCAGTACTTC. Protein product: CASSQGLADKETQYF.

CDR3 sequence: CASSYSSPTGGVYGYTF. CDR3 nucleotides: TGTGCCAGCAGTTACTCGTCCCCGACAGGGGGGGTGTATGGCTACACCTTC. V and J are TRBV6-5 and TRBJ1-2, with 9 nucleotides matching TRBD1. CDR3 length: 17 residues. From germline, CDR1 is MNHEY and CDR2 SVGAGI. The ends lost 0 bases at V and 5 bases at J; junction bases unmatched: 10.

Ten or more counts support this clonotype. V and J are TRBV12-3 or TRBV12-4 and TRBJ1-5; D unresolved. The V gene lost 3 bases and the J gene lost 6 bases, with 9 bases spanning the gap. The CDR3 is made up of 13 amino acids. This CDR3 is CASSFDGGQPQHF. In nucleotides, the CDR3 is TGTGCCAGCAGTTTTGATGGAGGTCAGCCCCAGCATTTT.

A word on this clonotype: A read error may explain this, as a much larger clone is one base away. The chain's CDR3 is CASSLEDRGYGYTF. DNA for the CDR3: TGTGCCAGCAGTTTAGAGGACAGGGGCTATGGCTACACCTTC. V and J are TRBV12-3 or TRBV12-4 and TRBJ1-2; 9 bases fit TRBD1. Trimming took 1 base from V and 4 from J; bases not matched to a gene: 1. The CDR3 is 14 amino acids.

This clonotype was detected a few times. The J gene is TRBJ2-5, the V gene TRBV6-1, with TRBD2 matching 7 bases. Trimming cost V 3 bases and J 6 bases; bases outside gene matches: 13. This CDR3 is 16 amino acids long. Germline CDR1 reads MNHNS; CDR2 reads SASEGT. The CDR3, as DNA: TGTGCCAGCAGTGAGGGAAGGGAGGGGTCCCGGAAGACCCAGTACTTC. It yields the protein CASSEGREGSRKTQYF.

The V call is TRBV19, the J call TRBJ1-2; D gene ambiguous. The CDR3 runs to 14 residues. Trimming removed 9 bases at V and 4 bases at J, with 18 bases between. The V gene's germline CDR1 is LNHDA and CDR2 SQIVND (reference sequence). The CDR3 DNA follows: TGTGCCAGCAAGTTCGTCGAACGGGTCTATGGCTACACCTTC. Its translation is CASKFVERVYGYTF.

This clonotype was observed a handful of times. The chain links TRBV7-9 to TRBJ2-7; the D is unclear. There are 12 residues in the CDR3. Trimming removed 5 bases from V and 3 bases from J, with 8 bases in between. Per germline, CDR1 SEHNR and CDR2 FQNEAQ (reference sequence). The CDR3 sequence is CASSRALYEQYF. CDR3 sequence (DNA): TGTGCCAGCAGCCGCGCTCTCTACGAGCAGTACTTC.